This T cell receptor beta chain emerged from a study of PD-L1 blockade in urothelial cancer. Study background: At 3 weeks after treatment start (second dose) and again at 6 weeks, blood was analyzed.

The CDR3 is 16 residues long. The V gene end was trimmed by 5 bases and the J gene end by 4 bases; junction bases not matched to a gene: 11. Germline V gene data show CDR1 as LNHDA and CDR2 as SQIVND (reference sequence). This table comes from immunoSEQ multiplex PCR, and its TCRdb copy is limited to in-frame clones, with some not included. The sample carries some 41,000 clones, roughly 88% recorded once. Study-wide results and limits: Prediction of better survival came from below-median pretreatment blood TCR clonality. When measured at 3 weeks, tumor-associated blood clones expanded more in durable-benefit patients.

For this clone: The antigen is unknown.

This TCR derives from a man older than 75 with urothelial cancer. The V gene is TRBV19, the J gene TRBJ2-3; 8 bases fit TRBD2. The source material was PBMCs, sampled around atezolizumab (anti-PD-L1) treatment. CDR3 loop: CASSAGLAWGSDTQYF. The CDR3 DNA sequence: TGTGCCAGTAGTGCCGGACTAGCCTGGGGGTCAGATACGCAGTATTTT.